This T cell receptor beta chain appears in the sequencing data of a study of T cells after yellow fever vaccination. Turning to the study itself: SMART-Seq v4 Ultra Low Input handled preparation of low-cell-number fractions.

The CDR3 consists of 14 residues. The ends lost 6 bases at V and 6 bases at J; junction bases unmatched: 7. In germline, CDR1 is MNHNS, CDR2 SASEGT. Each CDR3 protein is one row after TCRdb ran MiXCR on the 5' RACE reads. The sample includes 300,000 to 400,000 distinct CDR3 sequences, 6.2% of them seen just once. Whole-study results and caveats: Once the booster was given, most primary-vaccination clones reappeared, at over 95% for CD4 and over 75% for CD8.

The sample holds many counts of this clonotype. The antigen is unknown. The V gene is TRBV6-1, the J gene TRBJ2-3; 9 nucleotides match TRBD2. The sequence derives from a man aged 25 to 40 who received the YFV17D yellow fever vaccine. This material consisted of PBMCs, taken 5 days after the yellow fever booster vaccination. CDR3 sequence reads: CASRLLAGGDTQYF. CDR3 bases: TGTGCCAGCAGACTACTAGCGGGCGGGGATACGCAGTATTTT.